A single sample gave rise to the 10 T cell receptor beta chains below, sequenced in a study of T cell responses to AZD1222 COVID-19 vaccine. Libraries were prepared by immunoSEQ multiplex PCR; TCRdb keeps only in-frame clonotypes and omits some of them. In the table there are 80,000 to 90,000 clones, around nine tenths of which are singletons. The sequencing here drew on peripheral blood, taken on day 0 of MenACWY control vaccination. These receptors came from an adult in good health.

This clone was found a few times. The CDR3: CASSHSDRVGYGYTF. The CDR3 bases are TGCGCCAGCAGCCATTCGGACAGGGTTGGCTATGGCTACACCTTC. The gene calls are TRBV4-1 and TRBJ1-2; 8 nucleotides align to TRBD1. This CDR3 is 15 amino acids long. The germline CDR1 and CDR2 sequences are MGHRA and YSYEKL. Trimming cost V 3 bases and J 4 bases; bases outside gene matches: 7.

Regarding this clone: Other DNA sequences of this sample code for an identical CDR3. The chain couples TRBV3-1 (or the pseudogene TRBV3-2) to TRBJ2-5; 7 bases match TRBD2. The junction had 3 bases not matched to a gene; V was cut back by 6 bases and J by 5 bases. CDR1 and CDR2 (germline): LGHDT, YNNKEL (reference sequence). CDR3 size: 12 residues. CDR3 sequence: CASRRGGETQYF. The CDR3 DNA reads as TGTGCCAGCAGGCGGGGAGGGGAGACCCAGTACTTC.

The chain carries TRBV7-2 and TRBJ1-1, with D tentatively TRBD1 (6 bases). Germline lookup yields CDR1 SGHTA and CDR2 FQGNSA. This CDR3 region has 14 residues. Trimming removed 1 base at V and 1 base at J, with 7 bases between. The CDR3 here is CASSLDRENTEAFF. In DNA form, the CDR3 reads TGTGCCAGCAGCTTAGACAGGGAGAACACTGAAGCTTTCTTT.

This chain uses TRBV27 with TRBJ1-6; 8 bases agree with TRBD1. Germline V gene data show CDR1 as MNHEY and CDR2 as SMNVEV (reference sequence). The CDR3 is 14 amino acids. J lost 10 bases, V lost 4 bases, and 6 bases had no gene match. The CDR3 DNA reads as TGTGCCAGCAGTTCCGACAGGGGAATATCACCCCTCCACTTT. Protein: CASSSDRGISPLHF.

This chain links TRBV5-6 with TRBJ1-2, with D possibly TRBD1 on 5 matching bases. The CDR3 contains 17 residues. Germline CDR1 SGHDT, CDR2 YYEEEE. V was trimmed by 0 bases and J by 3 bases, leaving 18 bases between them. CDR3 DNA: TGTGCCAGCAGCTTGGTTTACTGGGCCCTACAGGACTATGGCTACACCTTC. Protein product: CASSLVYWALQDYGYTF.

V and J are TRBV25-1 and TRBJ1-2; tentative D call: TRBD1 (6 bases). V was pared by 1 base and J by 4 bases, with 10 bases between. Germline assignment: CDR1 MGHDK and CDR2 SYGVNS. The CDR3 extends over 14 amino acids. The CDR3 loop is CASSELGTPYGYTF. The DNA for the CDR3 is TGTGCCAGCAGTGAATTAGGGACACCCTATGGCTACACCTTC.

V usage is TRBV5-8 and J usage is TRBJ2-1; unclear D gene. V lost 4 bases, J lost 4 bases, and 9 bases lay in between. Germline CDR1 SGHTS, CDR2 YDEGEE. The CDR3 has 13 amino acids. This CDR3 is CASSTAGYNEQFF. The CDR3, as DNA: TGTGCCAGCAGCACAGCTGGTTACAATGAGCAGTTCTTC.

This clone showed up just once. The rearrangement links TRBV5-4 to TRBJ2-5; the D gene is possibly TRBD1 (6 bases). In germline, CDR1 is SGHNT, CDR2 YYREEE (reference sequence). The CDR3 is 14 amino acids. V was shortened by 4 bases and J by 2 bases, with 12 bases between the two germline ends. CDR3 residues: CASSPGQLQETQYF. CDR3 bases: TGTGCCAGCAGCCCCGGACAGCTTCAAGAGACCCAGTACTTC.

The genes are TRBV6-1 and TRBJ2-1, with D possibly TRBD2 on 5 matching bases. CDR1 is MNHNS and CDR2 is SASEGT in the germline V gene. This CDR3 comprises 13 residues. Trimming stripped 3 bases from V and 4 bases from J, with 7 bases between. Here the CDR3 reads CASSDSVYNEQFF. DNA for the CDR3: TGTGCCAGCAGTGATAGCGTTTACAATGAGCAGTTCTTC.

The V and J genes are TRBV19 and TRBJ2-1, with a possible D match to TRBD1 (6 bases). CDR1 is LNHDA and CDR2 is SQIVND in the germline V gene (reference sequence). The ends were cut back, 3 bases at V and 11 bases at J, with 8 bases in the middle. This CDR3 has 11 residues. CDR3 sequence: CASSMGAKQFF. The CDR3, as DNA: TGTGCCAGTAGTATGGGGGCCAAGCAGTTCTTC.